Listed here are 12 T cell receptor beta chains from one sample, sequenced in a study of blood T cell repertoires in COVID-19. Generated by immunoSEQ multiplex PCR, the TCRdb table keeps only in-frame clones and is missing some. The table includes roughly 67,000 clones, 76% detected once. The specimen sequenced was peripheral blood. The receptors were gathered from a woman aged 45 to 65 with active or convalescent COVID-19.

The CDR3 loop reads CASSPFRDRDNSPLHF. The CDR3 DNA is TGTGCCAGCTCACCATTCCGGGACAGGGACAATTCACCCCTCCACTTT. V gene TRBV18 combines with J gene TRBJ1-6, with 9 bases fitting TRBD1. Germline-derived CDR1 and CDR2 are KGHSH and LQKENI. This CDR3 contains 16 residues. V shed 2 bases and J 7 bases; nucleotides not matched to a gene: 6.

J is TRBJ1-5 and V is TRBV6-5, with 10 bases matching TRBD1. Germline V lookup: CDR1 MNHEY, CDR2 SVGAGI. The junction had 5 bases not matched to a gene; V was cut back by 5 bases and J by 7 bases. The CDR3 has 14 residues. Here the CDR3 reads CASSSRDRGQPQHF. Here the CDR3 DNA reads TGTGCCAGCAGTAGCCGGGACAGGGGACAGCCCCAGCATTTT.

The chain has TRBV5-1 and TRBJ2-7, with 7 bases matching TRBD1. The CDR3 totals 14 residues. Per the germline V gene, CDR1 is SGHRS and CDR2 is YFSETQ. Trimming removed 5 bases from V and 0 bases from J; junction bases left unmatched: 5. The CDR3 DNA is TGCGCCAGCAGTTACGGACAGGTCTCCTACGAGCAGTACTTC. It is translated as CASSYGQVSYEQYF.

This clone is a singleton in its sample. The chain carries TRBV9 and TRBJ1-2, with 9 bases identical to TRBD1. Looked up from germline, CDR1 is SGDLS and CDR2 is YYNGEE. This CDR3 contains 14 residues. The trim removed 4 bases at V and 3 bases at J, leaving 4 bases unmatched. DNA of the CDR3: TGTGCCAGCAGCCCTCGGACAGGGGACTATGGCTACACCTTC. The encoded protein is CASSPRTGDYGYTF.

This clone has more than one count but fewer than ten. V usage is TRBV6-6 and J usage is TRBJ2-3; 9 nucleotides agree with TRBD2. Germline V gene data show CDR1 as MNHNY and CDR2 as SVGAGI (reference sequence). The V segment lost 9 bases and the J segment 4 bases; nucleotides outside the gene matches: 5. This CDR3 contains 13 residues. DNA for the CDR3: TGTGCCAGTCGGGGGACTAGCCCAGATACGCAGTATTTT. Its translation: CASRGTSPDTQYF.

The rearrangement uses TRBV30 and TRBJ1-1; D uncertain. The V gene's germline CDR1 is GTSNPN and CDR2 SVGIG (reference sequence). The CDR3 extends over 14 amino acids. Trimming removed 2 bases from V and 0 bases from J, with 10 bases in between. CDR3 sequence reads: CAWSSRLLNTEAFF. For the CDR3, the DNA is TGTGCCTGGAGTTCCCGGTTATTGAACACTGAAGCTTTCTTT.

CDR3 region: CASSTSTDTQYF. The CDR3 nucleotides read TGTGCCAGCTCTACTAGCACAGATACGCAGTATTTT. The rearrangement uses TRBV18 and TRBJ2-3; no firm D call. CDR1 and CDR2 from the germline V gene are KGHSH and LQKENI. CDR3 length equals 12 residues. V lost 6 bases, J lost 0 bases, and 4 bases lay in between.

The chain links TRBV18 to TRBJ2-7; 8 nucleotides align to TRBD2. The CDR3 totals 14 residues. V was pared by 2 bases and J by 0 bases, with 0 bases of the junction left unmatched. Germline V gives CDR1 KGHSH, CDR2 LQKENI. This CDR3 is CASSPGTSSYEQYF. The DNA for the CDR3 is TGTGCCAGCTCACCAGGGACTAGCTCCTACGAGCAGTACTTC.

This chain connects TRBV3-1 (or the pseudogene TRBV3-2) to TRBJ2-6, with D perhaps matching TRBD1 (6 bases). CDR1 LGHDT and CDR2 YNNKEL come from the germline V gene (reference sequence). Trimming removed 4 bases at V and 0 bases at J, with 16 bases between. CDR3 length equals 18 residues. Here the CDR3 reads CASSPTGTLHSGANVLTF. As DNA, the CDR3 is TGTGCCAGCAGCCCGACAGGTACTTTACACTCTGGGGCCAACGTCCTGACTTTC.

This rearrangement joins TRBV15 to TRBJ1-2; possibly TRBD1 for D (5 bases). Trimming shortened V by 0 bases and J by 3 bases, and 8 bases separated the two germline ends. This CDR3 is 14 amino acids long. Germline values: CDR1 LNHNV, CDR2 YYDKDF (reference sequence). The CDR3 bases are TGTGCCACCAGCAGAGATAAGGGGTACTATGGCTACACCTTC. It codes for CATSRDKGYYGYTF.

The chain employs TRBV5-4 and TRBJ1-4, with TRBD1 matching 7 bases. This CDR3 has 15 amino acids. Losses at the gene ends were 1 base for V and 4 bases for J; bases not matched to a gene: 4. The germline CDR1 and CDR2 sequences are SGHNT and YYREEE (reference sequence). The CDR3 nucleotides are TGTGCCAGCAGCTTGTCGACAGGGAGTAATGAAAAACTGTTTTTT. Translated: CASSLSTGSNEKLFF. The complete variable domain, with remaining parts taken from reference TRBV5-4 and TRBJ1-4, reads ETGVTQSPTHLIKTRGQQVTLRCSSQSGHNTVSWYQQALGQGPQFIFQYYREEENGRGNFPPRFSGLQFPNYSSELNVNALELDDSALYLCASSLSTGSNEKLFFGSGTQLSVL.

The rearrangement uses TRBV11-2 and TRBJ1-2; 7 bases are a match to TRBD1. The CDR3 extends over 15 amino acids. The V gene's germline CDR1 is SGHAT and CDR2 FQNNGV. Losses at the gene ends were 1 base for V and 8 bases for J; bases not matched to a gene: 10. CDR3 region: CASSLGKQGNGGYTF. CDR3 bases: TGTGCCAGCAGCTTAGGCAAACAGGGGAATGGCGGCTACACCTTC. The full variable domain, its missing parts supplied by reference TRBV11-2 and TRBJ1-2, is EAGVAQSPRYKIIEKRQSVAFWCNPISGHATLYWYQQILGQGPKLLIQFQNNGVVDDSQLPKDRFSAERLKGVDSTLKIQPAKLEDSAVYLCASSLGKQGNGGYTFGSGTRLTVV.